This is a list of T cell receptor beta chains from one sample in a study of neurological immune-mediated disorders. TCRdb reprocessed the 5' RACE reads with MiXCR, giving one entry per CDR3 protein. Here the sample spans 77,000 or so distinct CDR3 sequences, around a tenth being singletons. Sample: PBMCs. The origin of the receptors is a man in his fifties or sixties in good health. Each CDR3 is given with its conserved first and last residue. A D gene is named only where the DNA matches it firmly. Not all rows give a size; the values are once, few, many and, for expanded clones, a class.

size: many
V: TRBV19
J: TRBJ2-7
D: TRBD1
DNA: TGTGCCAGTAAATCGGGGACAGGGGCCTACGAGCAGTACTTC
CDR3: CASKSGTGAYEQYF

size: many
V: TRBV12-3/TRBV12-4
J: TRBJ1-6
D: .
DNA: TGTGCCAGCAAGGCCGAACTCAGCTCCTATAATTCACCCCTCCACTTT
CDR3: CASKAELSSYNSPLHF

size: many
V: TRBV5-1
J: TRBJ2-3
D: TRBD2
DNA: TGCGCCAGCAGCCGGACTAGCGGGAGGAGTGGTGGGGATACGCAGTATTTT
CDR3: CASSRTSGRSGGDTQYF

size: many
V: TRBV7-9
J: TRBJ1-6
D: .
DNA: TGTGCCAGCAGCTTAGCGCCACCCGGTGATTCACCCCTCCACTTT
CDR3: CASSLAPPGDSPLHF

size: many
V: TRBV20-1
J: TRBJ1-6
D: TRBD1
DNA: TGCAGTGCACGGGACAGCGCGAACCGATCACCCCTCCACTTT
CDR3: CSARDSANRSPLHF

size: many
V: TRBV4-2
J: TRBJ2-6
D: .
DNA: TGTGCCAGCAGCCAAGAGGGATCCGGGGCCAACGTCCTGACTTTC
CDR3: CASSQEGSGANVLTF

size: .
V: TRBV7-9
J: TRBJ1-6
D: .
DNA: TGTGCCAGCAGCTTAGCGCTACCCGTTGATTCACCCCTCCACTTT
CDR3: CASSLALPVDSPLHF

size: many
V: TRBV7-9
J: TRBJ1-2
D: .
DNA: TGTGCCAGCAGAGGACTAAAGGCTGCGACCTATGGCTACACCTTC
CDR3: CASRGLKAATYGYTF

size: .
V: TRBV7-2
J: TRBJ1-6
D: TRBD1
DNA: TGTGCCAGCAGCAGCCCCGGGACAGTAAATTCACCCCTCCACTTT
CDR3: CASSSPGTVNSPLHF

size: many
V: TRBV5-1
J: TRBJ2-1
D: .
DNA: TGCGCCAGCAGCTTTCCCCCGGCCGTGGTGGCGTCGAATGAGCAGTTCTTC
CDR3: CASSFPPAVVASNEQFF

size: many
V: TRBV10-3
J: TRBJ1-3
D: .
DNA: TGTGCCGTCAGAAGGCAGGACTCTGGAAACACCATATATTTT
CDR3: CAVRRQDSGNTIYF

size: many
V: TRBV7-3
J: TRBJ2-1
D: TRBD2
DNA: TGTGCCAGCAGCTTAAGACGGGGGGTTTACAATGAGCAGTTCTTC
CDR3: CASSLRRGVYNEQFF

size: many
V: TRBV4-2
J: TRBJ2-7
D: TRBD2
DNA: TGTGCCAGCAGCCAAGTAGCGGGAGAACACGAGCAGTACTTC
CDR3: CASSQVAGEHEQYF

size: many
V: TRBV20-1
J: TRBJ2-2
D: TRBD1
DNA: TGCAGTGCTAGAGATCCCAGACAGGGATCGGACACCGGGGAGCTGTTTTTT
CDR3: CSARDPRQGSDTGELFF

size: many
V: TRBV5-1
J: TRBJ1-2
D: .
DNA: TGCGCCAGCAGCCCGGGACACATAACTAACTATGGCTACACCTTC
CDR3: CASSPGHITNYGYTF

size: many
V: TRBV20-1
J: TRBJ2-5
D: .
DNA: TGCAGTGCTAGCGAGACTTCGGTTAAGCGAGAGACCCAGTACTTC
CDR3: CSASETSVKRETQYF

size: many
V: TRBV5-1
J: TRBJ1-1
D: .
DNA: TGCGCCAGCAGCTTGGAGGCGGGAAGGACTGAAGCTTTCTTT
CDR3: CASSLEAGRTEAFF

size: many
V: TRBV4-1
J: TRBJ2-3
D: TRBD2
DNA: TGCGCCAGCAGCCTCAGGGCTAGCGGGAGGGGCGCAAACACAGATACGCAGTATTTT
CDR3: CASSLRASGRGANTDTQYF

size: many
V: TRBV7-2
J: TRBJ2-3
D: TRBD1
DNA: TGTGCCAGCAGCTTAACCGCCCCCGGGACAGGGACAGATACGCAGTATTTT
CDR3: CASSLTAPGTGTDTQYF

size: many
V: TRBV15
J: TRBJ1-1
D: .
DNA: TGTGCCACCAGCAGAGAAAAACGGACCGGCACTGAAGCTTTCTTT
CDR3: CATSREKRTGTEAFF

size: many
V: TRBV5-1
J: TRBJ1-4
D: .
DNA: TGCGCCAGCAGCTTGAATGGCGGGGGGCGAAGGGAAAAACTGTTTTTT
CDR3: CASSLNGGGRREKLFF

size: many
V: TRBV5-1
J: TRBJ2-7
D: TRBD2
DNA: TGCGCCAGCAGCTCCGGACTAGCGGGAAGGTACGAGCAGTACTTC
CDR3: CASSSGLAGRYEQYF

size: many
V: TRBV29-1
J: TRBJ1-5
D: .
DNA: TGCAGCGTTGAATTAGCGGGGTATGGACAGCCCCAGCATTTT
CDR3: CSVELAGYGQPQHF

size: many
V: TRBV7-9
J: TRBJ2-7
D: TRBD1
DNA: TGTGCCAGCAGCTTGTCCTCGACAGGGACCTACGAGCAGTACTTC
CDR3: CASSLSSTGTYEQYF

size: many
V: TRBV5-1
J: TRBJ2-7
D: TRBD1
DNA: TGCGCCAGCAGCTTGGGCCAGGGGGCAACCTACGAGCAGTACTTC
CDR3: CASSLGQGATYEQYF

size: few
V: TRBV9
J: TRBJ2-1
D: TRBD2
DNA: TGTGCCAGCAGCGGGAGCGGGAGGAATGAGCAGTTCTTC
CDR3: CASSGSGRNEQFF

size: many
V: TRBV6-5
J: TRBJ1-6
D: TRBD1
DNA: TGTGCCAGCAGGAAGACAGGGTACAATAATTCACCCCTCCACTTT
CDR3: CASRKTGYNNSPLHF

size: many
V: TRBV28
J: TRBJ1-5
D: .
DNA: TGTGCCAGCAGTGGGGGAGGCAATCAGCCCCAGCATTTT
CDR3: CASSGGGNQPQHF

size: many
V: TRBV5-1
J: TRBJ2-5
D: .
DNA: TGTGCCAGCAGTACTCAAGAGACCCAGTACTTC
CDR3: CASSTQETQYF

size: many
V: TRBV6-2/TRBV6-3
J: TRBJ1-3
D: TRBD1
DNA: TGTGCCAGCAGTTGGGACAGGGAAGGAAACACCATATATTTT
CDR3: CASSWDREGNTIYF

size: many
V: TRBV7-2
J: TRBJ2-1
D: TRBD2
DNA: TGTGCCAGCAGCCTCGGGACTAGCGGGGGGGAGCAGTTCTTC
CDR3: CASSLGTSGGEQFF

size: many
V: TRBV29-1
J: TRBJ2-1
D: .
DNA: TGCAGCGTTGGTCAGGGAAGTTGGGATGAGCAGTTCTTC
CDR3: CSVGQGSWDEQFF

size: many
V: TRBV5-5
J: TRBJ1-2
D: .
DNA: TGTGCCAGCAGCTTGGAGGGGCTCGGCTATGGCTACACCTTC
CDR3: CASSLEGLGYGYTF

size: many
V: TRBV20-1
J: TRBJ1-2
D: .
DNA: TGCAGTGCCTTACGGGACAATAACTATGGCTACACCTTC
CDR3: CSALRDNNYGYTF

size: many
V: TRBV3-1
J: TRBJ2-1
D: .
DNA: TGTGCCAGCAGCCAAGAACCCAGAAACAATGAGCAGTTCTTC
CDR3: CASSQEPRNNEQFF

size: many
V: TRBV5-5
J: TRBJ2-7
D: .
DNA: TGTGCCAGCAGCGGACCGACGGACTACGAGCAGTACTTC
CDR3: CASSGPTDYEQYF

size: many
V: TRBV6-5
J: TRBJ1-3
D: .
DNA: TGTGCCAGCAGACCCCCAGAGGGACACCGGAGCTCTGGAAACACCATATATTTT
CDR3: CASRPPEGHRSSGNTIYF

size: few
V: TRBV5-1
J: TRBJ2-5
D: .
DNA: TGCGCCAGCAGCTTGGATACGGGGGCCGTGACCCAGTACTTC
CDR3: CASSLDTGAVTQYF

size: many
V: TRBV7-2
J: TRBJ1-5
D: .
DNA: TGTGCCAGCAGCTTAGCCTATGGAGCTTCCAATCAGCCCCAGCATTTT
CDR3: CASSLAYGASNQPQHF

size: many
V: TRBV7-2
J: TRBJ2-5
D: .
DNA: TGTGCCAGCAGCCCACAGGGTAACCAAGAGACCCAGTACTTC
CDR3: CASSPQGNQETQYF

size: many
V: TRBV7-2
J: TRBJ1-2
D: .
DNA: TGTGCCAGCAGCTTATGGGGAAGTGGGGGCTACACCTTC
CDR3: CASSLWGSGGYTF

size: many
V: TRBV6-9
J: TRBJ2-1
D: TRBD1
DNA: TGTGCCGGCCCGCAGGGGGCCTACAATGAGCAGTTCTTC
CDR3: CAGPQGAYNEQFF

size: many
V: TRBV14
J: TRBJ2-3
D: .
DNA: TGTGCCAGCAGCCCCTTAGGTTTCACAGATACGCAGTATTTT
CDR3: CASSPLGFTDTQYF

size: many
V: TRBV11-2
J: TRBJ1-3
D: .
DNA: TGTGCCAGCAGATGGACAGCTGGAAACACCATATATTTT
CDR3: CASRWTAGNTIYF

size: many
V: TRBV27
J: TRBJ2-1
D: .
DNA: TGTGCCAGCAGTTTCGCCGGAGTCACCTACAATGAGCAGTTCTTC
CDR3: CASSFAGVTYNEQFF

size: many
V: TRBV7-2
J: TRBJ2-1
D: .
DNA: TGTGCCAGCAGCTTAGATCGGGGTTACAATGAGCAGTTCTTC
CDR3: CASSLDRGYNEQFF

size: .
V: TRBV2
J: TRBJ2-5
D: TRBD1
DNA: TGTGCCAGCAGGGCAAGACAGGGAGAAGAGACCCAGTACTTC
CDR3: CASRARQGEETQYF

size: many
V: TRBV20-1
J: TRBJ2-6
D: TRBD1
DNA: TGCAGTGCTAGTTGGGGACAGGGACGGTCCTCTGGGGCCAACGTCCTGACTTTC
CDR3: CSASWGQGRSSGANVLTF

size: many
V: TRBV6-1
J: TRBJ1-2
D: TRBD1
DNA: TGTGCCAGCAGACAACCGGGACAGAACTATGGCTACACCTTC
CDR3: CASRQPGQNYGYTF

size: many
V: TRBV7-2
J: TRBJ1-1
D: .
DNA: TGTGCCAGCAGCTTATCGCAGGGAGGCACTGAAGCTTTCTTT
CDR3: CASSLSQGGTEAFF

size: many
V: TRBV20-1
J: TRBJ1-2
D: .
DNA: TGCAGTGCTAGACGAGGGGTAGGAGACTATGGCTACACCTTC
CDR3: CSARRGVGDYGYTF

size: many
V: TRBV7-2
J: TRBJ2-7
D: .
DNA: TGTGCCAGCAGCTTAGGATCGGCCGAATTCTCTCGCGAGCAGTACTTC
CDR3: CASSLGSAEFSREQYF

size: many
V: TRBV3-1
J: TRBJ1-1
D: .
DNA: TGTGCCAGCAGCCACGACAGGACAAGAGGCACTGAAGCTTTCTTT
CDR3: CASSHDRTRGTEAFF

size: many
V: TRBV7-2
J: TRBJ2-7
D: TRBD1
DNA: TGTGCCAGCAGCTTAACGACAGGGCCCTACGAGCAGTACTTC
CDR3: CASSLTTGPYEQYF

size: many
V: TRBV11-2
J: TRBJ2-1
D: TRBD2
DNA: TGTGCCAGCAGCCCCCGACTAGCGGGTTTATACAATGAGCAGTTCTTC
CDR3: CASSPRLAGLYNEQFF

size: many
V: TRBV5-1
J: TRBJ2-1
D: TRBD1
DNA: TGCGCCAGCAGCTCCGGACAGGGGGGCCCCTACAATGAGCAGTTCTTC
CDR3: CASSSGQGGPYNEQFF

size: many
V: TRBV11-3
J: TRBJ2-2
D: .
DNA: TGTGCCAGCAGTCAGTGGGAGAACACCGGGGAGCTGTTTTTT
CDR3: CASSQWENTGELFF

size: many
V: TRBV3-1
J: TRBJ2-2
D: .
DNA: TGTGCCAGCAGCCGACAGGTTCTCAACACCGGGGAGCTGTTTTTT
CDR3: CASSRQVLNTGELFF

size: many
V: TRBV7-2
J: TRBJ1-1
D: .
DNA: TGTGCCAGCAGCGATAGAGGCCGGGCGGGGACTGAAGCTTTCTTT
CDR3: CASSDRGRAGTEAFF